A single count supports the clone carrying this TCR beta chain. The record originates from a study of T cell repertoires in ileal Crohn's disease. On the study more broadly: Biopsies of the neoterminal ileum at postoperative colonoscopy form M6 samples.

Per sample, roughly 500 nanograms of biopsy DNA were TCRB immunosequenced. Profiled with immunoSEQ multiplex PCR; TCRdb holds only in-frame clones, not every one. The sample includes about 9,200 clones, 70% to 85% of them seen just once. The germline CDR1 and CDR2 sequences are MRHNA and SNTAGT. After removal of 8 bases from V and 6 bases from J, the junction contained 14 bases not matched to a gene. The CDR3 covers 15 residues. The time point is: neoterminal ileum biopsy at postoperative endoscopy, about 6 months after surgery. Adults with ileal or ileocolonic Crohn's disease and an indication for resection were eligible.

The sequenced sample consisted of ileal tissue. The rearrangement joins TRBV6-4 to TRBJ2-3; 7 bases line up with TRBD2. The sequence was collected from an adult with Crohn's disease. In nucleotides, the CDR3 is TGTGCCAGCTTTGGTCCGGGGGGATCAAGGGATACGCAGTATTTT. It encodes CASFGPGGSRDTQYF.